This T cell receptor (beta chain) was found in a study of shared clonotypes between healthy human individuals. Study summary: CD4 naive and memory got three plates each, CD8 naive two, CD8 memory one.

About this clone: Its matching antigen is unknown.

Clones were sequenced by immunoSEQ multiplex PCR, and TCRdb holds only the in-frame ones, with some missing. The sample contains hundreds of thousands of clones, around 87% of which appear only once. Study-wide results and caveats: Generally, naive subsets (rather than memory subsets) showed larger estimated richness. A small donor pool kept down the genetic and exposure-history diversity that was represented.

Pooled CD45RO+ cells and CCR7-negative CD45RA+ TemRA cells made up CD8 memory. The sequence was obtained from a man aged 18-30 years in good health. The sample comprised memory CD8+ T cells sorted from blood. Regarding subset: CD45RO+ cells pooled with CCR7-negative TemRA cells.

CDR3 nucleotide sequence: TGCGCCAGCAGCCCCGGGCCTTTAGGCGTTTACGAGCAGTACTTC. This gives the protein CASSPGPLGVYEQYF. The chain couples TRBV5-1 to TRBJ2-7, with D unresolved. In germline, CDR1 is SGHRS, CDR2 YFSETQ. The CDR3 runs to 15 residues. The V and J ends lost 4 bases and 4 bases respectively, with 18 bases between them. The full variable domain, rest sourced from reference TRBV5-1 and TRBJ2-7, is KAGVTQTPRYLIKTRGQQVTLSCSPISGHRSVSWYQQTPGQGLQFLFEYFSETQRNKGNFPGRFSGRQFSNSRSEMNVSTLELGDSALYLCASSPGPLGVYEQYFGPGTRLTVT.